These 12 T cell receptor beta chains were sequenced from one sample in a study of glioma-infiltrating T cells after dendritic cell vaccination. Clones were sequenced by immunoSEQ multiplex PCR, and TCRdb holds only the in-frame ones, with some missing. Of fewer than 4,000 clones listed, about 75% are singletons. The sequencing here drew on tumor tissue, taken before dendritic cell vaccination. These receptors all stem from a human donor with glioblastoma.

The chain carries TRBV28 and TRBJ2-7; 10 nucleotides line up with TRBD2. The J segment lost 7 bases and the V segment lost 4 bases, leaving 19 bases of the junction unmatched. This CDR3 region has 18 residues. Germline assignment: CDR1 MDHEN and CDR2 SYDVKM. Written as DNA, the CDR3 is TGTGCCAGCAGTTCCCAACAATGGACTAGCGGAGGACCGGGTGAGCAGTACTTC. As protein: CASSSQQWTSGGPGEQYF.

V is TRBV6-6 and J is TRBJ1-4, with D hard to call. The germline CDR1 and CDR2 sequences are MNHNY and SVGAGI (reference sequence). The CDR3 sequence is 13 residues long. V was shortened by 6 bases and J by 8 bases, with 13 bases between the two germline ends. CDR3 nucleotides: TGTGCCAGCAGCGACCCCTTGGAGGAAAAACTGTTTTTT. The encoded protein is CASSDPLEEKLFF.

The V and J genes are TRBV18 and TRBJ2-1; D possibly corresponds to TRBD2 (6 bases). With 8 bases removed from V and 2 bases from J, the gap between germline ends came to 10 bases. The CDR3 sequence is 13 residues long. Germline values: CDR1 KGHSH, CDR2 LQKENI. As DNA, the CDR3 is TGTGCCAGCGGCTGGGGGGCCTACAATGAGCAGTTCTTC. It yields the protein CASGWGAYNEQFF. The full variable domain, in which reference TRBV18 and TRBJ2-1 provide the parts outside the CDR3, is NAGVMQNPRHLVRRRGQEARLRCSPMKGHSHVYWYRQLPEEGLKFMVYLQKENIIDESGMPKERFSAEFPKEGPSILRIQQVVRGDSAAYFCASGWGAYNEQFFGPGTRLTVL.

This chain joins TRBV27 and TRBJ2-5; D ambiguous. CDR3 length equals 17 residues. Germline V gene sequence: CDR1 MNHEY, CDR2 SMNVEV (reference sequence). Deletions cut 5 bases from V and 3 bases from J, with 22 bases between. The CDR3, as DNA: TGTGCCAGCAGTCCCACGGTCCGTATATCACAGAAAGAGACCCAGTACTTC. Translation: CASSPTVRISQKETQYF.

This chain connects TRBV4-3 to TRBJ2-7; D not certain. The V gene lost 0 bases and the J gene lost 2 bases, with 8 bases spanning the gap. The CDR3 is 14 amino acids. Germline values: CDR1 LGHNA, CDR2 YSLEER. CDR3 DNA: TGCGCCAGCAGCCAAGAACCAGGAACCTACGAGCAGTACTTC. Its translation: CASSQEPGTYEQYF.

This rearrangement joins TRBV11-3 to TRBJ2-1; 12 bases fit TRBD2. The CDR3 has 15 amino acids. V gave up 4 bases and J gave up 7 bases; unmatched junction bases: 5. CDR1 and CDR2 from the germline V gene are SGHNT and YENEEA. This CDR3 is CASSSSGGAWNEQFF. The CDR3 DNA is TGTGCCAGCAGCTCTAGCGGGGGGGCGTGGAATGAGCAGTTCTTC.

The chain joins TRBV9 to TRBJ2-1, with D perhaps matching TRBD2 (7 bases). Trimming took off 4 bases at V and 7 bases at J, with 21 bases between the two ends. The germline CDR1 and CDR2 sequences are SGDLS and YYNGEE. The CDR3 runs to 16 residues. The CDR3: CASSPREGVIGNEQFF. The CDR3 DNA is TGTGCCAGCAGCCCAAGGGAGGGGGTGATAGGGAATGAGCAGTTCTTC. Together with reference TRBV9 and TRBJ2-1, the CDR3 gives the full variable domain: DSGVTQTPKHLITATGQRVTLRCSPRSGDLSVYWYQQSLDQGLQFLIQYYNGEERAKGNILERFSAQQFPDLHSELNLSSLELGDSALYFCASSPREGVIGNEQFFGPGTRLTVL.

This chain connects TRBV7-9 to TRBJ2-3, with 8 bases identical to TRBD1. The length of the CDR3 is 14 residues. The germline CDR1 and CDR2 sequences are SEHNR and FQNEAQ (reference sequence). Germline trimming cut 5 bases from V and 0 bases from J; bases unmatched to any gene: 1. In DNA, the CDR3 is TGTGCCAGCAGCCGACAGGGGAGCACAGATACGCAGTATTTT. Protein: CASSRQGSTDTQYF.

This chain joins TRBV7-2 and TRBJ1-1, with D unresolved. CDR1 SGHTA and CDR2 FQGNSA come from the germline V gene. With 3 bases removed from V and 4 bases from J, the gap between germline ends came to 9 bases. CDR3 length equals 13 residues. This chain's CDR3 is CASSFGRSTEAFF. CDR3 DNA sequence: TGTGCCAGCAGCTTCGGTCGGTCCACTGAAGCTTTCTTT.

V and J are TRBV6-5 and TRBJ1-2; 7 nucleotides agree with TRBD1. The CDR3 sequence is 15 residues long. Germline CDR1 reads MNHEY; CDR2 reads SVGAGI. V lost 0 bases to trimming and J lost 5 bases; unmatched junction nucleotides: 6. The CDR3 loop reads CASSYSQGPSYGYTF. The CDR3 DNA reads TGTGCCAGCAGTTACTCACAGGGGCCTTCTTATGGCTACACCTTC.

CDR3 bases: TGTGCCAGCAGCCAACTGACAGGGGTAAACGAGCAGTACTTC. Its translation: CASSQLTGVNEQYF. The chain uses TRBV7-2 and TRBJ2-7; 8 nucleotides line up with TRBD1. CDR3 length: 14 amino acids. The germline gives CDR1 SGHTA, CDR2 FQGNSA. Trimming removed 5 bases from V and 5 bases from J; junction bases left unmatched: 8. The full variable domain, completed using reference TRBV7-2 and TRBJ2-7, is GAGVSQSPSNKVTEKGKDVELRCDPISGHTALYWYRQSLGQGLEFLIYFQGNSAPDKSGLPSDRFSAERTGGSVSTLTIQRTQQEDSAVYLCASSQLTGVNEQYFGPGTRLTVT.

The chain combines TRBV7-2 with TRBJ2-5, with 8 bases identical to TRBD1. Gene TRBJ2-7 matches the end of the DNA better, so the J call may be wrong. CDR1 SGHTA and CDR2 FQGNSA come from the germline V gene. There are 14 residues in the CDR3. CDR3 amino acids: CASSFSGGQSEQYF. The CDR3 nucleotides are TGTGCCAGCAGCTTTTCAGGGGGCCAGAGCGAGCAGTACTTC.